The present T cell receptor (beta chain) was sequenced within a study of naive and memory T cell subsets. Trimming cost V 6 bases and J 7 bases, with 22 bases left between them. Germline V gene data show CDR1 as MNHEY and CDR2 as SVGAGI. The CDR3 loop spans 15 amino acids. Both TRBC1 and TRBC2 were covered by a beta constant-region primer of two equimolar oligonucleotides. Nested alpha and beta constant-region primers with the SP2 primer drove four PCR rounds on ligated cDNA. TCRdb re-derived calls from the UMI-ligation and nested PCR reads in MiXCR, one entry per CDR3 protein. This table holds 120,000 or so distinct CDR3 sequences, around 35% found once.

The chain is built from TRBV6-5 and TRBJ2-7; no reliable D call. Sample: central memory CD4+ T cells from blood. The sequence derives from a human donor in good health. In nucleotides, the CDR3 is TGTGCCAGCAGATTCGGAGTTGGGTTAAGTTATGAGCAGTACTTC. This sequence encodes CASRFGVGLSYEQYF.